The 32 T cell receptor beta chains below come from one sample, sequenced in a study of T cells in Graves' hyperthyroidism and ophthalmopathy. The TCR beta CDR3 regions underwent amplification using RNA transcripts as the source. A set of HTBI primers served as the primers for a first-round RT-PCR of the TCR CDR3. MiXCR, run by TCRdb on the multiplex PCR reads, gives a single entry per CDR3 protein. The sample has about 360,000 distinct CDR3 sequences, around 13% seen once; the top ten hold less than 10%. Sequencing input: blood. These receptors were collected from a woman between 18 and 29 years old with Graves' hyperthyroidism.

This clonotype was found once. The chain has TRBV5-1 and TRBJ2-2; D is uncertain. Between the trimmed V and J ends, which lost 7 bases and 3 bases, there was a span of 16 bases. The CDR3 covers 15 residues. CDR1 and CDR2 from the germline V gene are SGHRS and YFSETQ. The CDR3 bases are TGCGCCAGCCCCGCGCTCGACAAATACACCGGGGAGCTGTTTTTT. Translation: CASPALDKYTGELFF.

This clonotype appeared many times. For the CDR3, the DNA is TGTGCCACCAGTGATGAAGGCAGGTCCTACACAGATACGCAGTATTTT. Encoded protein: CATSDEGRSYTDTQYF. The chain joins TRBV24-1 to TRBJ2-3; D gene unclear. In germline, CDR1 is KGHDR, CDR2 SFDVKD. The CDR3 totals 16 residues. Trimming removed 3 bases from V and 2 bases from J, with 14 bases in between.

The chain links TRBV12-3 or TRBV12-4 to TRBJ2-3; tentatively, D is TRBD2 (6 bases). The CDR3 covers 16 residues. The V end was cut by 7 bases, the J end by 4 bases, with 21 bases between. DNA for the CDR3: TGTGCCAGCACCCCCCCTGTCGCGGGGCCGGCAGATACGCAGTATTTT. This sequence encodes CASTPPVAGPADTQYF.

As to this clonotype: One junction end disagrees with the germline gene, perhaps due to a read error. The rearrangement uses TRBV12-3 or TRBV12-4 and TRBJ2-7; TRBD1 agrees at 9 bases. CDR3 size: 15 residues. In DNA, the CDR3 is TGTGCCAGCAGCCGAACAGGGGGCGTGCTCCACGAGCAGTGCTTC. It specifies CASSRTGGVLHEQCF.

The gene calls are TRBV5-1 and TRBJ1-1; D possibly corresponds to TRBD1 (6 bases). The CDR3 consists of 12 residues. From germline, CDR1 is SGHRS and CDR2 YFSETQ. Deletions cut 0 bases from V and 11 bases from J, with 11 bases between. CDR3 region: CASSLDRAMAFF. The CDR3 DNA is TGCGCCAGCAGCTTGGACAGGGCGATGGCTTTCTTT.

This clonotype was observed at least ten times. The V call is TRBV2, the J call TRBJ2-7; 12 nucleotides match TRBD2. The CDR3 consists of 19 residues. The V gene end was trimmed by 6 bases and the J gene end by 5 bases; junction bases not matched to a gene: 20. From germline, CDR1 is SNHLY and CDR2 FYNNEI. Here the CDR3 DNA reads TGTGCCAGCAGAACAAACACGGAGGAGACTAGCGGGAGTTTTGACGAGCAGTACTTC. This codes for CASRTNTEETSGSFDEQYF.

The rearrangement links TRBV20-1 to TRBJ1-1; D not resolved. With 6 bases removed from V and 0 bases from J, the gap between germline ends came to 14 bases. CDR1 and CDR2 from the germline V gene are DFQATT and SNEGSKA (reference sequence). This CDR3 is built from 14 residues. The CDR3 DNA follows: TGCAGTGCGATGGTCGGGAACATGAACACTGAAGCTTTCTTT. Translated, it gives CSAMVGNMNTEAFF.

This clonotype has at least ten counts. The CDR3: CASTSAGDRSGNTIYF. CDR3 coding DNA: TGTGCCAGCACCTCAGCGGGGGACCGCTCTGGAAACACCATATATTTT. The chain carries TRBV28 and TRBJ1-3; D might be TRBD1 (5 bases). CDR1 MDHEN and CDR2 SYDVKM come from the germline V gene. Trimming took 7 bases from V and 0 from J, leaving 16 bases between them. CDR3 length: 16 residues.

This clonotype was observed at least ten times. This chain connects TRBV20-1 to TRBJ2-5; D unclear. The CDR3 is 14 amino acids. Germline CDR1 DFQATT, CDR2 SNEGSKA (reference sequence). Trimming shortened V by 3 bases and J by 3 bases, and 14 bases separated the two germline ends. The CDR3 coding sequence is TGCAGTGCTAGGAAGGTCGGTCGGGAAGAGACCCAGTACTTC. Protein: CSARKVGREETQYF.

Ten or more counts support this clonotype. The chain is built from TRBV20-1 and TRBJ1-1; a weak D match, TRBD1 (5 bases). The CDR3 loop spans 15 amino acids. CDR1 is DFQATT and CDR2 is SNEGSKA in the germline V gene (reference sequence). V gave up 4 bases and J gave up 0 bases, with 15 bases separating them. The CDR3, as DNA: TGCAGTGCTACGGGCGCAGGGAGGATGAACACTGAAGCTTTCTTT. Its translation is CSATGAGRMNTEAFF.

The V gene is TRBV25-1, the J gene TRBJ2-5, with D possibly TRBD2 on 5 matching bases. The CDR3 consists of 15 residues. Germline loops: CDR1 MGHDK, CDR2 SYGVNS. Trimming pared 5 bases from V and 0 bases from J, leaving 13 bases between. CDR3 in amino acids: CASSRGLTYQETQYF. CDR3 in DNA: TGTGCCAGCAGTCGAGGACTCACGTACCAAGAGACCCAGTACTTC.

This clonotype was counted many times. The gene calls are TRBV6-1 and TRBJ2-1; 8 positions match TRBD2. The V and J ends lost 11 bases and 4 bases, in that order; junction bases with no gene match: 7. CDR3 size: 13 residues. The germline CDR1 and CDR2 sequences are MNHNS and SASEGT. The CDR3 DNA is TGTGCCGTGGTGGGACTAGGGTACAATGAGCAGTTCTTC. Its protein product is CAVVGLGYNEQFF.

CDR3 sequence: CASTGTKSYSNQPQHF. The CDR3 bases are TGTGCCAGTACGGGGACAAAAAGTTATAGCAATCAGCCCCAGCATTTT. The chain links TRBV19 to TRBJ1-5; maybe TRBD1 (6 bases). Germline CDR1 is LNHDA and CDR2 is SQIVND (reference sequence). The CDR3 covers 16 residues. Trimming removed 7 bases from V and 0 bases from J, with 16 bases in between.

This sequence joins TRBV7-9 and TRBJ1-4; TRBD1 might be the D (5 bases). Germline loops: CDR1 SEHNR, CDR2 FQNEAQ (reference sequence). Between the trimmed V and J ends, which lost 5 bases and 8 bases, there was a span of 18 bases. The CDR3 sequence is 15 residues long. The CDR3 protein is CASSGSGRGGEKLFF. CDR3 bases: TGTGCCAGCAGCGGATCGGGGCGAGGAGGGGAAAAACTGTTTTTT.

This clonotype was seen ten or more times. The chain is built from TRBV28 and TRBJ1-5, with 7 bases that match TRBD1. Unmatched junction bases numbered 9, after V lost 5 bases and J lost 2 bases. The CDR3 covers 16 residues. Germline-derived CDR1 and CDR2 are MDHEN and SYDVKM. The CDR3 coding sequence is TGTGCCAGCAGTCATACCAGGGGGGGCGGCAATCAGCCCCAGCATTTT. As protein: CASSHTRGGGNQPQHF.

This clonotype has ten or more counts. The V gene is TRBV12-3 or TRBV12-4, the J gene TRBJ2-2; D is unresolved. This CDR3 has 13 amino acids. V shed 5 bases and J shed 10 bases, with 14 bases lying between them. The CDR3 is CASSPNQLLELFF. In nucleotides, the CDR3 is TGTGCCAGCAGTCCGAATCAGTTGTTGGAGCTGTTTTTT.

The V gene is TRBV10-3, the J gene TRBJ2-1; 14 bases align to TRBD2. CDR3 length: 17 amino acids. Per germline, CDR1 ENHRY and CDR2 SYGVKD. V dropped 7 bases and J dropped 6; count of bases not matched to a gene: 11. For the CDR3, the DNA is TGTGCCATCATGGCCTTCACGACTAGCGGGGGGGCCAATGAGCAGTTCTTC. Translation gives CAIMAFTTSGGANEQFF.

This clonotype was counted between two and nine times. This sequence joins TRBV2 and TRBJ1-2; 8 nucleotides align to TRBD1. This CDR3 has 12 residues. Germline V gene data show CDR1 as SNHLY and CDR2 as FYNNEI. V dropped 6 bases and J dropped 8; count of bases not matched to a gene: 5. As DNA, the CDR3 is TGTGCCAGCAGGCCGGACAGGGTCGGCTACACCTTC. Translation gives CASRPDRVGYTF.

This clonotype appeared a few times. The CDR3: CATSDLPRAGGLRQYF. The CDR3 DNA follows: TGTGCCACCAGTGATTTGCCAAGAGCGGGAGGGCTTAGGCAGTATTTT. The V call is TRBV24-1, the J call TRBJ2-3; the match to TRBD2 covers 10 bases. The V and J ends lost 0 bases and 11 bases, in that order; junction bases with no gene match: 10. CDR1 KGHDR and CDR2 SFDVKD come from the germline V gene. The CDR3 runs 16 residues.

This clonotype has ten or more counts. The chain combines TRBV20-1 with TRBJ2-1, with TRBD2 identical over 8 bases. This CDR3 spans 15 amino acids. V lost 3 bases and J lost 7; bases outside the gene matches: 11. In germline, CDR1 is DFQATT, CDR2 SNEGSKA (reference sequence). The CDR3 region has the DNA TGCAGTGCTAGGCCACCGGGACTAGGAGGGAATGAGCAGTTCTTC. Protein product: CSARPPGLGGNEQFF.

The rearrangement links TRBV14 to TRBJ2-4; TRBD2 matches at 7 bases. The CDR3 consists of 15 residues. Trimming at V came to 2 bases and at J to 6 bases, leaving 7 bases not matched to a gene. Germline V gene data show CDR1 as SGHDN and CDR2 as FVKESK. The CDR3 spells CASSQISGLLNIQYF. The CDR3 nucleotides read TGTGCCAGCAGCCAAATCTCGGGACTACTAAACATTCAGTACTTC.

At least ten counts were recorded for this clonotype. The genes are TRBV28 and TRBJ2-5, with 9 bases identical to TRBD2. V dropped 4 bases and J dropped 4; count of bases not matched to a gene: 7. Germline V CDR1 and CDR2: MDHEN, SYDVKM. This CDR3 region has 15 residues. The CDR3 sequence: CASSSPGLARETQYF. The DNA for the CDR3 is TGTGCCAGCAGTTCACCGGGACTAGCTCGAGAGACCCAGTACTTC.

At least ten counts were recorded for this clonotype. V is TRBV11-2 and J is TRBJ1-2; a possible D gene is TRBD1 (6 bases). This CDR3 comprises 15 residues. With 1 base removed from V and 4 bases from J, the gap between germline ends came to 13 bases. Germline V gene sequence: CDR1 SGHAT, CDR2 FQNNGV. CDR3 amino acids: CASSLVVGGFYGYTF. The CDR3 coding sequence is TGTGCCAGCAGCTTAGTTGTGGGGGGCTTCTATGGCTACACCTTC.

This clonotype has ten or more counts. The chain joins TRBV7-2 to TRBJ2-7, with 8 bases lining up with TRBD2. The CDR3 contains 14 residues. V trimming: 4 bases; J trimming: 5 bases; junction bases outside the gene matches: 7. The V gene's germline CDR1 is SGHTA and CDR2 FQGNSA. CDR3 loop: CASSSPSGLNEQYF. CDR3 DNA: TGTGCCAGCAGCTCTCCTAGCGGGTTAAACGAGCAGTACTTC.

Many counts were recorded for this clonotype. The chain joins TRBV12-3 or TRBV12-4 to TRBJ2-3; 16 nucleotides align to TRBD2. The CDR3 covers 20 residues. Trimming removed 5 bases from V and 1 base from J; junction bases left unmatched: 12. This CDR3 is CASSSLLGTSGGDGTDTQYF. CDR3 nucleotide sequence: TGTGCCAGCAGTAGCCTCCTCGGGACTAGCGGGGGGGACGGCACAGATACGCAGTATTTT.

This clonotype showed up many times. The chain couples TRBV28 to TRBJ1-1, with TRBD1 matching over 7 bases. Germline values: CDR1 MDHEN, CDR2 SYDVKM. Losses at the gene ends were 3 bases for V and 13 bases for J; bases not matched to a gene: 11. The CDR3 sequence is 13 residues long. CDR3 bases: TGTGCCAGCAGTTTCCCCGCGAGACAGGGCCTTTTCTTT. As protein: CASSFPARQGLFF.

This clonotype was detected ten times or more. J is TRBJ2-1 and V is TRBV10-3; 11 bases fit TRBD2. V gave up 5 bases and J gave up 0 bases; unmatched junction bases: 9. Germline CDR1 is ENHRY and CDR2 is SYGVKD. CDR3 length: 18 residues. This CDR3 is CAISRGTSGSSSYNEQFF. CDR3 coding DNA: TGTGCCATCAGTAGGGGAACTAGCGGGAGTAGCTCCTACAATGAGCAGTTCTTC.

In this sample, this clonotype turned up many times. The V call is TRBV24-1, the J call TRBJ2-1; either TRBD1 or TRBD2 may fit D (6 bases each). Germline CDR1 and CDR2: KGHDR and SFDVKD. Trimming took off 0 bases at V and 8 bases at J, with 28 bases between the two ends. The CDR3 is 20 amino acids. The CDR3, as DNA: TGTGCCACCAGTGATTTGGGGGACAAGCGAGGGACTGTCCGACTCGATGAGCAGTTCTTC. Its translation: CATSDLGDKRGTVRLDEQFF.

This clonotype has ten or more counts. The chain has TRBV6-5 and TRBJ2-1, with TRBD2 identical over 7 bases. Per germline, CDR1 MNHEY and CDR2 SVGAGI. The J segment lost 0 bases and the V segment lost 6 bases, leaving 8 bases of the junction unmatched. The CDR3 length is 16 residues. The DNA for the CDR3 is TGTGCCAGCAGCCCCGTGGGGGGGGGCTCCTACAATGAGCAGTTCTTC. It is translated as CASSPVGGGSYNEQFF.

The table lists this clonotype with many counts. The J gene is TRBJ2-3, the V gene TRBV2, with D possibly being TRBD2 (6 bases). CDR3 length: 13 amino acids. Germline V gene lookup returns CDR1 SNHLY and CDR2 FYNNEI. The ends were cut back, 6 bases at V and 11 bases at J, with 18 bases in the middle. The CDR3 loop reads CASSETSSRGQYF. The CDR3 nucleotides read TGTGCCAGCAGCGAGACTAGTTCCCGAGGGCAGTATTTT.

This clonotype was counted ten times or more. The chain joins TRBV6-2 or TRBV6-3 to TRBJ2-7; D is perhaps TRBD2 (6 bases). V lost 0 bases to trimming and J lost 2 bases, with 14 bases between them. CDR1 is MNHEY and CDR2 is SVGEGT in the germline V gene. CDR3 length: 16 residues. The CDR3 DNA reads TGTGCCAGCAGTTACTCGAGAGTAGCGGTGACCTACGAGCAGTACTTC. Translating gives CASSYSRVAVTYEQYF.

This clonotype was detected many times. The CDR3 region is CASSLLAGVGDTQYF. The CDR3 DNA follows: TGTGCCAGCAGCCTACTAGCGGGGGTGGGAGATACGCAGTATTTT. This sequence joins TRBV7-3 and TRBJ2-3, with 11 bases aligning to TRBD2. Trimming cost V 5 bases and J 5 bases; bases outside gene matches: 6. The CDR3 has 15 residues. Germline CDR1 is SGHTA and CDR2 is FQGTGA.